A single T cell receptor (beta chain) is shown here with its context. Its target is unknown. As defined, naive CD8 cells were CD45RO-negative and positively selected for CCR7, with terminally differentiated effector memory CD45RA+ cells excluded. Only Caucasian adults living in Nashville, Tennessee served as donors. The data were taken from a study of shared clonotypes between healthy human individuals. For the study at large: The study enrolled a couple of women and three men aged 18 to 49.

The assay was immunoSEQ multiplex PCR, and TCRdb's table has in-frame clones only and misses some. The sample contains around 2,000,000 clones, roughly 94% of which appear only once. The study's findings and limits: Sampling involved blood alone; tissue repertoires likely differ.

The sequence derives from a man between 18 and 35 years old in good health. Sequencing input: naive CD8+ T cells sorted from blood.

The CDR3 DNA is TGTGCCAGCAGCTTACCGGTGGGGACAGGGGCGTGGAACACCGGGGAGCTGTTTTTT. This gives the protein CASSLPVGTGAWNTGELFF. The chain employs TRBV7-3 and TRBJ2-2; 10 nucleotides line up with TRBD1. V gave up 2 bases and J gave up 1 base; unmatched junction bases: 10. This CDR3 spans 19 amino acids. Germline CDR1 and CDR2: SGHTA and FQGTGA.